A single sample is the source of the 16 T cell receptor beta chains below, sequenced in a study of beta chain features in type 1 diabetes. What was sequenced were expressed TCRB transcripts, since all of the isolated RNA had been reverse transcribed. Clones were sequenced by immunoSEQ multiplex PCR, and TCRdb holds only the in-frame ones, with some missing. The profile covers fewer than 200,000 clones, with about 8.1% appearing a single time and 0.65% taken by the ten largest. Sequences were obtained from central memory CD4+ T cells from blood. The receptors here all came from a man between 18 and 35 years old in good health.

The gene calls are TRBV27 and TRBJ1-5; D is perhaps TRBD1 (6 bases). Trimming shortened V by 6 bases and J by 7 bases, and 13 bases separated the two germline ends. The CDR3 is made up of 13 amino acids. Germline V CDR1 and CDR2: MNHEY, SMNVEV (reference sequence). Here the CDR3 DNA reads TGTGCCAGCAGCACACAGGGACGGCAGCCCCAGCATTTT. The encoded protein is CASSTQGRQPQHF.

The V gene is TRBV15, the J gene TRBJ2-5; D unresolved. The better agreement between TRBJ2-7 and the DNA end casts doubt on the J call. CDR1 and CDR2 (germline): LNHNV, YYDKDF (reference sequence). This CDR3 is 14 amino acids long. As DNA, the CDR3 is TGTGCCACCAGCAGAGACAGGCGATCCTACGAGCAGTACTTC. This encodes CATSRDRRSYEQYF.

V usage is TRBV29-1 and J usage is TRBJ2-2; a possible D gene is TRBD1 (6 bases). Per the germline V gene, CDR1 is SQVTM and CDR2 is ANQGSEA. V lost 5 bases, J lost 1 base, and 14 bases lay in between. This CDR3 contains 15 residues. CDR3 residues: CSVQNDRLNTGELFF. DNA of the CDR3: TGCAGCGTTCAAAACGACAGGCTGAACACCGGGGAGCTGTTTTTT.

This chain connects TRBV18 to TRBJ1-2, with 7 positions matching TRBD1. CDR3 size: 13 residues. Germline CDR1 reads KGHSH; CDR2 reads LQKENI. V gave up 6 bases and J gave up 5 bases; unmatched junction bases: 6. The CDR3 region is CASSPGQPYGYTF. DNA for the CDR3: TGTGCCAGCTCTCCGGGACAGCCTTATGGCTACACCTTC.

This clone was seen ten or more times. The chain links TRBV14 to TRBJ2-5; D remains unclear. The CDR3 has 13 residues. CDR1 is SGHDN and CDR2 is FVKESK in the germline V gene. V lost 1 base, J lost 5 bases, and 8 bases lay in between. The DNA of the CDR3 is TGTGCCAGCAGCCAAGGTGTTCTGGAGACCCAGTACTTC. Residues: CASSQGVLETQYF.

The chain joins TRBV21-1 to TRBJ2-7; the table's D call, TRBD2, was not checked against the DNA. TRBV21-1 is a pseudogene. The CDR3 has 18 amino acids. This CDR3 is CASSNSGRVRAFSYEQYF. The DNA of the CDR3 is TGTGCCAGCAGCAACTCCGGGCGGGTCCGGGCTTTCTCCTACGAGCAGTACTTC.

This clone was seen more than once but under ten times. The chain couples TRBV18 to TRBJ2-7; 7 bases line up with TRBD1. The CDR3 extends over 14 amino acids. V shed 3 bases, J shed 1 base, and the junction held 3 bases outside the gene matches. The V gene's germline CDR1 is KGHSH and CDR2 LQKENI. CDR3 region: CASSPTGVSYEQYF. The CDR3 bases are TGTGCCAGCTCACCCACAGGGGTTTCCTACGAGCAGTACTTC. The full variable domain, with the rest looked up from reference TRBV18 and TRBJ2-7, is NAGVMQNPRHLVRRRGQEARLRCSPMKGHSHVYWYRQLPEEGLKFMVYLQKENIIDESGMPKERFSAEFPKEGPSILRIQQVVRGDSAAYFCASSPTGVSYEQYFGPGTRLTVT.

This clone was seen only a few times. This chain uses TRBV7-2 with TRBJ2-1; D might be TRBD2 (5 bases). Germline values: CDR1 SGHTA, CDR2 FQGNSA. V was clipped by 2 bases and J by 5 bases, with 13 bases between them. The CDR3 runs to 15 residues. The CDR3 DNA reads TGTGCCAGCAGCTTATTGACGACGGAGGACAATGAGCAGTTCTTC. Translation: CASSLLTTEDNEQFF.

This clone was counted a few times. The CDR3 DNA reads as TGTGCCAGCAGCGGACTAGCGGGGGACAATGAGCAGTTCTTC. It specifies CASSGLAGDNEQFF. V gene TRBV28 combines with J gene TRBJ2-1; TRBD2 agrees at 13 bases. J lost 5 bases, V lost 6 bases, and 1 base had no gene match. The length of the CDR3 is 14 residues. Germline V lookup: CDR1 MDHEN, CDR2 SYDVKM.

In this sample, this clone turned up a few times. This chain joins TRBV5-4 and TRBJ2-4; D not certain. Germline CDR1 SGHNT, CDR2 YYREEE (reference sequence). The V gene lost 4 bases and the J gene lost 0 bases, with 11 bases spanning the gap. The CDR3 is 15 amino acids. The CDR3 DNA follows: TGTGCCAGCAGCCCACCAGGTCTAGCCAAAAACATTCAGTACTTC. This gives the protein CASSPPGLAKNIQYF.

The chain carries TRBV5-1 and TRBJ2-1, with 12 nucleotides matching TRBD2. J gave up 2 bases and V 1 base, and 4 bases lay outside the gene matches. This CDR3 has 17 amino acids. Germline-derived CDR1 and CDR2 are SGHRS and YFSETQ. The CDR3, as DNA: TGCGCCAGCAGCTTGACTAGCGGGAGGCTTACCTACAATGAGCAGTTCTTC. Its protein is CASSLTSGRLTYNEQFF.

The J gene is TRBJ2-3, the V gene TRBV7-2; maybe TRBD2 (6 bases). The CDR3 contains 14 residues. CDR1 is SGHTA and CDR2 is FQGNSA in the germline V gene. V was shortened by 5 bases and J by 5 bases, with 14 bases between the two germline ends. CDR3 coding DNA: TGTGCCAGCAGCCTTAGTCGCGGGAAAGATACGCAGTATTTT. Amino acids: CASSLSRGKDTQYF.

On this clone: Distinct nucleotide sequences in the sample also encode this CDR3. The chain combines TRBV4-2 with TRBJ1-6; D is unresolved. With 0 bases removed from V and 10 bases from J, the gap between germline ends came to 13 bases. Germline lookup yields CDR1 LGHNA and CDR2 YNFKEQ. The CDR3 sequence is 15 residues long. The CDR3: CASSQDPGTESPLHF. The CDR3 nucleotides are TGTGCCAGCAGCCAAGATCCCGGAACAGAGTCACCCCTCCACTTT.

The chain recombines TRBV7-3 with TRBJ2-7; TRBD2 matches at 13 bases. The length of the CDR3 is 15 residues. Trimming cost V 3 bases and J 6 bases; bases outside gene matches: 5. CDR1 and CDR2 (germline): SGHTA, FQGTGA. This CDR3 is CASSFGLAGAAEQYF. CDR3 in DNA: TGTGCCAGCAGCTTCGGACTAGCGGGAGCGGCCGAGCAGTACTTC. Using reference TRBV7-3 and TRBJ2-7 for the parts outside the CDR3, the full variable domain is GAGVSQTPSNKVTEKGKYVELRCDPISGHTALYWYRQSLGQGPEFLIYFQGTGAADDSGLPNDRFFAVRPEGSVSTLKIQRTERGDSAVYLCASSFGLAGAAEQYFGPGTRLTVT.

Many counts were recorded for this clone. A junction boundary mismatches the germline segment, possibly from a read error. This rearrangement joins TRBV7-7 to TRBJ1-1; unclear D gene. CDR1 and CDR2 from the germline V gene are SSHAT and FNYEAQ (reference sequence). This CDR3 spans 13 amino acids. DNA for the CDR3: TGTGCTAGCAGCCGTCAGGAGAACACTGAAGCTTTCTTT. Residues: CASSRQENTEAFF.

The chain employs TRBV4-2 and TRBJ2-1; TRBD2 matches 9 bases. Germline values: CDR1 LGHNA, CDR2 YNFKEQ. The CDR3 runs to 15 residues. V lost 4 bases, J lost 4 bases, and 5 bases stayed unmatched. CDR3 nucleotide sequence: TGTGCCAGCAGCCCCGCGGGGGGGGAATACAATGAGCAGTTCTTC. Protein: CASSPAGGEYNEQFF.